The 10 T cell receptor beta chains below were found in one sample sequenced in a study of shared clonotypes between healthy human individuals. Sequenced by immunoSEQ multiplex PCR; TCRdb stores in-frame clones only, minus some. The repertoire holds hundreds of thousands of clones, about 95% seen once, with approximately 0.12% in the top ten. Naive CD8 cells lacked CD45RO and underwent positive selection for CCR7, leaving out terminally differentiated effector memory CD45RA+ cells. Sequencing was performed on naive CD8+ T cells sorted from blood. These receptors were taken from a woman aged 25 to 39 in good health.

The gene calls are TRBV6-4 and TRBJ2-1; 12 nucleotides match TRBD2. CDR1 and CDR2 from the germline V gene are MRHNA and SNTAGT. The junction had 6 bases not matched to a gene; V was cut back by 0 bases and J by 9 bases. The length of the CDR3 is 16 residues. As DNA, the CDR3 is TGTGCCAGCAGTGACTCGATACTAGCGGGAGGACGTGAGCAGTTCTTC. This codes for CASSDSILAGGREQFF.

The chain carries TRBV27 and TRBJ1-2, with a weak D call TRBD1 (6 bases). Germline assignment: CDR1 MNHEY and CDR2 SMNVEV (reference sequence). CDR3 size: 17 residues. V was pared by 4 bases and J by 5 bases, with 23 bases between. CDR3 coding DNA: TGTGCCAGCAGTTCCCTGGACAGCGCCACGGCCCAATATGGCTACACCTTC. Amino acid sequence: CASSSLDSATAQYGYTF.

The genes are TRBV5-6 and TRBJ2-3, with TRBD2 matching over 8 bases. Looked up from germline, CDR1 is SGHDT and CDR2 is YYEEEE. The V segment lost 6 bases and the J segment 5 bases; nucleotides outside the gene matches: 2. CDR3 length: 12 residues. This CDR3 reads CASTRGGDTQYF. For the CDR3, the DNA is TGTGCCAGCACTCGGGGGGGAGATACGCAGTATTTT.

In DNA, the CDR3 is TGTGCCAGCAGCGTAGATTCTAGCGGGAGTGCAGATACGCAGTATTTT. Translating it yields CASSVDSSGSADTQYF. The chain recombines TRBV9 with TRBJ2-3, with 10 positions matching TRBD2. In germline, CDR1 is SGDLS, CDR2 YYNGEE. Trimming removed 0 bases from V and 4 bases from J; junction bases left unmatched: 5. The CDR3 contains 16 residues.

The CDR3 bases are TGTGCCAGCAGTCCGCCCTCCTACGAGCAGTACTTC. The encoded protein is CASSPPSYEQYF. The V call is TRBV6-5, the J call TRBJ2-7; no reliable D call. Trimming took 5 bases from V and 0 from J, leaving 5 bases between them. Germline loops: CDR1 MNHEY, CDR2 SVGAGI. The CDR3 is 12 amino acids.

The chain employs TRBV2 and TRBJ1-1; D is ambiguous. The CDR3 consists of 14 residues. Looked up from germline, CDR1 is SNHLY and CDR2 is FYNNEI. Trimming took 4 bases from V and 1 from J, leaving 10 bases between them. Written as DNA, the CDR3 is TGTGCCAGCAGTGTGGAAGCGGGGAACACTGAAGCTTTCTTT. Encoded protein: CASSVEAGNTEAFF.

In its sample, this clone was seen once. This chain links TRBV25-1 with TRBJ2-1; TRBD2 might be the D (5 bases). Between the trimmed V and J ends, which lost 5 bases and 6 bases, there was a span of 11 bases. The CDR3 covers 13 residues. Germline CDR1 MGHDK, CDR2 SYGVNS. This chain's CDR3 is CASSSAGLNEQFF. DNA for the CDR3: TGTGCCAGCAGTAGCGCTGGACTCAATGAGCAGTTCTTC.

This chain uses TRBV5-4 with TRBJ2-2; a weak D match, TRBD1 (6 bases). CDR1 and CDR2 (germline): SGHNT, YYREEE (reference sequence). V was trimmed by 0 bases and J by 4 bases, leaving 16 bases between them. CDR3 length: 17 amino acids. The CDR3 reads CASSLATGWTSTGELFF. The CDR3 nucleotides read TGTGCCAGCAGCTTGGCCACAGGGTGGACAAGCACCGGGGAGCTGTTTTTT.

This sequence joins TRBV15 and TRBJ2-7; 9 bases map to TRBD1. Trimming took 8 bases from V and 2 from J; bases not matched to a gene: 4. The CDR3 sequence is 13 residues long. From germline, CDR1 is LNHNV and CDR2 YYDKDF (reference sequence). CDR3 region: CATSGTGPYEQYF. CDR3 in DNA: TGTGCCACCTCCGGGACAGGGCCCTACGAGCAGTACTTC.

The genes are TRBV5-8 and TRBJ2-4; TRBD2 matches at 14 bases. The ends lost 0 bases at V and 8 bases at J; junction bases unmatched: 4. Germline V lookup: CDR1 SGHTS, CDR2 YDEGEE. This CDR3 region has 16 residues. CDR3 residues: CASSLGLAGGGDIQYF. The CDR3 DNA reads TGTGCCAGCAGCTTGGGACTAGCGGGAGGGGGAGACATTCAGTACTTC.